This paragraph reports one T cell receptor beta chain. Its antigen is not identified. Described time point: cycle 4 day 1 (C4D1), after less than 7 weeks of nivolumab. Each patient experienced a relapse that followed autologous stem cell transplantation, and brentuximab vedotin exposure varied. Isolation of CD4+ T cells from thawed PBMCs was performed by magnetic negative selection. CDR1 is MDHEN and CDR2 is SYDVKM in the germline V gene. This CDR3 region has 14 residues. V dropped 8 bases and J dropped 2 bases, with 13 bases sitting between them. The method was immunoSEQ multiplex PCR; TCRdb's version includes in-frame clones alone and lacks a portion of them. The table lists about 30,000 clones, about 86% of them singletons, with over 0.8% in the top ten. The data stem from a study of PD-1 blockade in classical Hodgkin lymphoma. Study-wide results and limits: When set against healthy donors, newly diagnosed patients were reported to show lower baseline TCR diversity.

This material consisted of CD4+ T cells from blood, taken before the fourth cycle of nivolumab. The chain joins TRBV28 to TRBJ1-3; D not certain. The source of this sequence is a human donor with classical Hodgkin lymphoma. CDR3 sequence reads: CASLSVYPGNTIYF. DNA of the CDR3: TGTGCCAGCTTGTCTGTTTACCCTGGAAACACCATATATTTT.